A selection of T cell receptor beta chains follows, all from one sample in a study of T cells expressing NK-cell markers. TCRdb reworked the 5' RACE reads into one entry per CDR3 protein, no DNA. This repertoire includes roughly 150,000 distinct CDR3 sequences. Sequences were obtained from blood T cells: a sorted CD56 or NKG2C T cell subset, CD4+ or CD8+ T cells, or bulk PBMC T cells (not recorded which). The receptor source for this set is a man aged 18-75 years in good health. The CDR3 runs from the conserved cysteine through the conserved F or W.

v_call	j_call	cdr3_aa
TRBV5-6	TRBJ2-7	CASSLAARVNEQYF
TRBV7-6	TRBJ2-3	CASSYRAPTDTQYF
TRBV5-1	TRBJ2-7	CASSRSRDRPYEQYF
TRBV9	TRBJ2-7	CASSLVPGGMAEQYF
TRBV20-1	TRBJ2-5	CSASDVAGGYQETQYF
TRBV5-1	TRBJ2-7	CASRDVGSNEQYF
TRBV9	TRBJ2-5	CASSEGGQETQYF
TRBV12-3/TRBV12-4	TRBJ1-1	CASSLGGGGTEAFF
TRBV29-1	TRBJ2-7	CSVEGGQYTGAREQYF
TRBV7-2	TRBJ2-2	CASSLWWGSGGGELFF
TRBV12-3/TRBV12-4	TRBJ2-3	CASSLDVGASTDTQYF
TRBV4-1	TRBJ2-7	CASSQGGSYEQYF
TRBV12-3/TRBV12-4	TRBJ1-5	CASSTGTGVNQPQHF
TRBV6-5	TRBJ2-1	CASSYPLGLPPLNEQFF
TRBV12-3/TRBV12-4	TRBJ2-2	CASSLEDRASTGELFF
TRBV30	TRBJ2-2	CAGQGSGELFF
TRBV5-6	TRBJ2-1	CASSLSGGGDEQFF
TRBV12-3/TRBV12-4	TRBJ2-3	CASSPVAASLLSQYF
TRBV27	TRBJ2-6	CASSSGTASSGANVLTF
TRBV20-1	TRBJ1-3	CSAYRQLSGNTIYF
TRBV27	TRBJ2-7	CASQSVGTYEQYF
TRBV5-6	TRBJ1-2	CASRGDSYGYTF
TRBV6-2/TRBV6-3	TRBJ2-1	CASSYGGAFNEQFF
TRBV3-1	TRBJ2-3	CASSQVSGWITDTQYF